The clone carrying this T cell receptor beta chain was seen at least ten times. There are 14 residues in the CDR3. Germline V gives CDR1 GTSNPN, CDR2 SVGIG (reference sequence). V lost 2 bases to trimming and J lost 1 base, with 12 bases between them. These data belong to a study of T cells in Graves' hyperthyroidism and ophthalmopathy. Diagnoses were established using clinical symptoms, serum thyroxine and TRAb, thyroid ultrasound and orbital computed tomography. Using RNA transcripts as the source, TCR beta CDR3 regions were amplified. An initial round of RT-PCR targeting the TCR CDR3 relied on the HTBI primer set. TCRdb called the multiplex PCR reads again in MiXCR, with one record for every CDR3 protein. The sample lists approximately 710,000 distinct CDR3 sequences; around 15% were seen once.

The receptor was isolated from a man aged 45 to 65 with Graves' hyperthyroidism. Sequences were obtained from blood. The V and J genes are TRBV30 and TRBJ2-7, with a weak D call TRBD2 (6 bases). CDR3 bases: TGTGCCTGGAGTAGACCGCGGGATTCCTACGAGCAGTACTTC. This sequence encodes CAWSRPRDSYEQYF.